This T cell receptor beta chain was documented in a study of shared clonotypes between healthy human individuals. Germline lookup yields CDR1 KGHSH and CDR2 LQKENI. The CDR3 contains 13 residues. V was clipped by 1 base and J by 3 bases, with 6 bases between them. In the original workflow: Junction-only sequences without quality scores came from ImmunoSEQ, so filtering differed. Measured with immunoSEQ multiplex PCR; TCRdb has only the in-frame clones, and not every one. V, J and clone size were drawn from that table, and D and trimming were deduced from the DNA. The sample holds 2 million to 2.5 million clones, 85% to 95% seen once. Remarks on this clone: Other DNA variants within this sample encode the same CDR3.

The sequence came from a man aged 18 to 29 in good health. Some clones in this sample may be carry-over from other donors' samples. This chain joins TRBV18 and TRBJ1-2; D gene unclear. Sequenced: naive CD4+ T cells from PBMCs. As for subset: CD45RA+ positively selected. CDR3 sequence (DNA): TGTGCCAGCTCACCACAGGGATACTATGGCTACACCTTC. As protein: CASSPQGYYGYTF.